A selection of T cell receptor beta chains follows, all from one sample in a study of Tregs in tolerant kidney transplant recipients. Assay: immunoSEQ multiplex PCR; the TCRdb copy retains only in-frame clones and omits some. Of roughly 50,000 clones in the sample, about nine tenths were seen once. The source was CD8+ T cells from blood (PBMCs), collected 12 months after the transplant. Source of these receptors: a human patient who received a combined kidney and bone marrow transplant. Some of these T cells may belong to the graft donor. CDR3s include the opening cysteine and the closing phenylalanine or tryptophan. A D gene is named only where the DNA matches it firmly. Expanded clones get a size class; other rows say once, few or many, or leave the size out.

size,D,V,J,DNA,CDR3
-,TRBD2,TRBV5-4,TRBJ2-1,TGTGCCAGCAGCTTGGAGGTGGGAGGGAGGATCAATGAGCAGTTCTTC,CASSLEVGGRINEQFF
-,TRBD2,TRBV29-1,TRBJ2-1,TGCAGCGTTGAAGATACCCCTGCTTTACTAGCGGGAGCTTACAATGAGCAGTTCTTC,CSVEDTPALLAGAYNEQFF
-,TRBD1,TRBV19,TRBJ2-7,TGTGCCAGTAGTATGGACAGGGGCTACGAGCAGTACTTC,CASSMDRGYEQYF
-,-,TRBV5-4,TRBJ2-5,TGTGCCAGCAGCTTGGTGGCAGGGGAAGAGACCCAGTACTTC,CASSLVAGEETQYF
once,TRBD1,TRBV7-9,TRBJ2-7,TGTGCCAGCAGCTTAGGGACAGGGGTTTACGAGCAGTACTTC,CASSLGTGVYEQYF
-,-,TRBV7-8,TRBJ1-5,TGTGCCAGCAGAGTAGGGGCAGGAAGTCAGCCCCAGCATTTT,CASRVGAGSQPQHF
-,-,TRBV15,TRBJ2-1,TGTGCCACCACCCGACAGGTCCCCTACAATGAGCAGTTCTTC,CATTRQVPYNEQFF
-,-,TRBV5-1,TRBJ2-7,TGCGCCAGCAGCTTGGCCTCGGGGGTAGTGTCCTCCTACGAGCAGTACTTC,CASSLASGVVSSYEQYF
-,-,TRBV7-2,TRBJ2-1,TGTGCCAGCAGCTCCCCTAGCTCCTACAATGAGCAGTTCTTC,CASSSPSSYNEQFF
-,TRBD2,TRBV5-4,TRBJ2-7,TGTGCCAGCAGCGCCTACCCCGGGACTAGTTACGAGCAGTACTTC,CASSAYPGTSYEQYF